This T cell receptor beta chain was sequenced for a study of cytomegalovirus exposure and HLA in healthy donors. With respect to this clone: Its antigen is unknown.

V gave up 2 bases and J gave up 3 bases, with 8 bases separating them. CDR3 size: 13 residues. CDR1 is SGHNT, CDR2 YENEEA, per germline. Broader study findings: Reportedly, HLA-A and HLA-B alleles of most subjects were accurately predicted from TCR beta. Later on, a genetic analysis was performed. It linked a missense variant in DCLRE1C with V- and J-gene trimming of TCR beta.

The PCR used 60 Vbeta and 13 Jbeta primers. TCRdb's copy holds only in-frame clones and misses some; the assay was immunoSEQ multiplex PCR. The data contain hundreds of thousands of clones, approximately 78% of them singletons. Material for sequencing was PBMCs. The sequence was obtained from a male donor in good health and CMV-seronegative. The chain couples TRBV11-3 to TRBJ2-7; D possibly corresponds to TRBD2 (6 bases). CDR3 DNA: TGTGCCAGCAGCTTACAGACTAGCTACGAGCAGTACTTC. This gives the protein CASSLQTSYEQYF.